Below, 7 T cell receptor beta chains from the same sample are listed, as sequenced in a study of T-cell memory formation after mild COVID-19. Each CDR3 protein is one row after TCRdb ran MiXCR on the 5' RACE reads. The sample shows 500,000 to 550,000 distinct CDR3 sequences, about a fifth of them seen only once. Input material: PBMCs or a T cell subset sorted from them (not recorded which). The receptors stem from an adult woman who had mild COVID-19 (a few samples of this study predate the infection). Cell type and time point are not known.

Regarding this clonotype: Just one base apart from a much larger clone, this may be a read error. This chain joins TRBV9 and TRBJ2-7, with a weak D call TRBD1 (6 bases). Germline values: CDR1 SGDLS, CDR2 YYNGEE. V was pared by 0 bases and J by 1 base, with 8 bases between. CDR3 length equals 14 residues. The CDR3 spells CASSVDTGSYEQYF. The DNA of the CDR3 is TGTGCCAGCAGCGTAGACACAGGGTCCTACGAGCAGTACTTC.

The V and J genes are TRBV14 and TRBJ1-1, with D possibly TRBD1 on 5 matching bases. V was pared by 4 bases and J by 7 bases, with 19 bases between. The CDR3 spans 15 residues. Germline CDR1 is SGHDN and CDR2 is FVKESK. DNA for the CDR3: TGTGCCAGCAGCCCACTCGGCAGGGACGGGAATGAAGCTTTCTTT. This translates into CASSPLGRDGNEAFF.

The chain is built from TRBV12-3 or TRBV12-4 and TRBJ1-5, with 7 bases that match TRBD1. The V gene end was trimmed by 2 bases and the J gene end by 15 bases; junction bases not matched to a gene: 10. This CDR3 spans 13 amino acids. Here the CDR3 DNA reads TGTGCCAGCAGTTTAAATGGGGACAGTCTCCCGCATTTT. It is translated as CASSLNGDSLPHF.

This clonotype was picked up a small number of times. Mismatch with germline at one junction end may stem from a read error. This sequence joins TRBV7-9 and TRBJ2-7; TRBD1 aligns across 7 bases. Germline-derived CDR1 and CDR2 are SEHNR and FQNEAQ (reference sequence). CDR3 size: 12 residues. CDR3 nucleotide sequence: TGTGCCAGCAGCTTAGAGGGGCGACAGGGACACTTC. This gives the protein CASSLEGRQGHF.

This chain uses TRBV30 with TRBJ2-6; D gene ambiguous. Germline lookup yields CDR1 GTSNPN and CDR2 SVGIG (reference sequence). The CDR3 is made up of 13 amino acids. Between the trimmed V and J ends, which lost 5 bases and 4 bases, there was a span of 9 bases. The CDR3 region has the DNA TGTGCCTGGGGGTATCCCGGGGCCAACGTCCTGACTTTC. Amino acid sequence: CAWGYPGANVLTF.

This clonotype was found a few times. This chain uses TRBV4-2 with TRBJ2-7; a weak D match, TRBD1 (5 bases). The CDR3 totals 14 residues. V gave up 4 bases and J gave up 6 bases, with 16 bases separating them. Germline CDR1 is LGHNA and CDR2 is YNFKEQ. This chain's CDR3 is CASSRGQNMGEQYF. The CDR3, as DNA: TGTGCCAGCAGCCGAGGACAAAACATGGGCGAGCAGTACTTC.

This chain connects TRBV12-3 or TRBV12-4 to TRBJ1-4; maybe TRBD1 (5 bases). V lost 5 bases and J lost 4, with 11 bases in between. The CDR3 contains 14 residues. CDR3 sequence reads: CASSTRRGNEKLFF. Here the CDR3 DNA reads TGTGCCAGCAGTACCCGAAGGGGTAATGAAAAACTGTTTTTT.